Included here is one T cell receptor beta chain sequence, with context. The time point was: after neoadjuvant nivolumab, at surgical resection. This record belongs to a study of neoadjuvant anti-PD-1 for oral cavity cancer. This CDR3 has 16 amino acids. The germline gives CDR1 MDHEN, CDR2 SYDVKM. With 5 bases removed from V and 4 bases from J, the gap between germline ends came to 21 bases. Generated by immunoSEQ multiplex PCR, the TCRdb table keeps only in-frame clones and is missing some. This table holds more than 9,500 clones, 70% to 75% found once. The clonotype was recovered from a person aged 35-80 years with oral cavity squamous cell carcinoma. The chain uses TRBV28 and TRBJ2-7; no clear D gene. The sample was PBMCs, taken after nivolumab (anti-PD-1) treatment. As DNA, the CDR3 is TGTGCCAGCAGTCTGGCCCCGACGGACGTCTCATACGAGCAGTACTTC. Its translation: CASSLAPTDVSYEQYF.